This T cell receptor (beta chain) was sequenced for a study of shared clonotypes between healthy human individuals. Germline V gene data show CDR1 as SEHNR and CDR2 as FQNEAQ (reference sequence). The length of the CDR3 is 17 residues. V lost 5 bases and J lost 2, with 22 bases in between. Clones were sequenced by immunoSEQ multiplex PCR, and TCRdb holds only the in-frame ones, with some missing. The sample lists roughly 2.1 million clones, approximately 94% occurring once. Naive CD8 cells, CD45RO-negative and positively selected for CCR7, excluded terminally differentiated effector memory CD45RA+ cells.

The chain is built from TRBV7-9 and TRBJ2-7; D possibly uses TRBD1 or TRBD2 (6 bases each). Input material: naive CD8+ T cells from PBMCs. The sequence was collected from a man between 18 and 29 years old in good health. Some clones in this sample may be carry-over from other donors' samples. The CDR3 sequence is CASSGQGGFSVAYEQYF. The CDR3 coding sequence is TGTGCCAGCAGCGGGCAAGGGGGGTTCAGCGTAGCCTACGAGCAGTACTTC. Filled out from reference TRBV7-9 and TRBJ2-7, the complete variable domain reads DTGVSQNPRHKITKRGQNVTFRCDPISEHNRLYWYRQTLGQGPEFLTYFQNEAQLEKSRLLSDRFSAERPKGSFSTLEIQRTEQGDSAMYLCASSGQGGFSVAYEQYFGPGTRLTVT.